This is a list of T cell receptor beta chains from one sample in a study of Tregs in tolerant kidney transplant recipients. Some clones are missing from TCRdb's copy, which holds only in-frame ones; the method was immunoSEQ multiplex PCR. Of about 64,000 clones in the sample, roughly 98% were seen once. Sequencing was performed on Tregs from blood, taken before the transplant. These receptors originate from a human donor who received a combined kidney and bone marrow transplant. Each CDR3 is given with its conserved first and last residue. D genes are given only for firm matches. The size of a clone is reported for some rows only, either as once, few or many, or as a class for expanded clones.

TRBJ2-7	.	.	TRBV30	TGTGCCTGGAGTGACCCGCGGCAGGGGATTTACGAGCAGTACTTC	CAWSDPRQGIYEQYF
TRBJ1-2	once	.	TRBV19	TGTGCCAGTAGTATGGTCCCCGGGACAAGTGATGGCTACACCTTC	CASSMVPGTSDGYTF
TRBJ1-1	.	TRBD1	TRBV7-9	TGTGCCAGCAGCTCGGGGACAGGAGTCACTGAAGCTTTCTTT	CASSSGTGVTEAFF
TRBJ2-7	.	TRBD1	TRBV4-3	TGCGCCAGCAGCCAAGATATCCAGGGGGCGTACGAGCAGTACTTC	CASSQDIQGAYEQYF
TRBJ1-2	once	.	TRBV29-1	TGCAGCGCTGGAGGACGGGGGGCAAACTATGGCTACACCTTC	CSAGGRGANYGYTF
TRBJ2-7	.	TRBD1	TRBV5-5	TGTGCCAGCAGCAGACCGGGACAGTCTGACGAGCAGTACTTC	CASSRPGQSDEQYF
TRBJ2-7	.	TRBD1	TRBV2	TGTGCCAGCAGGGATAGGGGACAGGGGGCTTACGAGCAGTACTTC	CASRDRGQGAYEQYF
TRBJ1-4	.	TRBD1	TRBV25-1	TGTGCCAGCAGTGAATTCAGGTACAGGGGGGATGAAAAACTGTTTTTT	CASSEFRYRGDEKLFF
TRBJ1-5	.	.	TRBV7-9	TGTGCCAGCAGCTTGGGGCCCCATCAGCCCCAGCATTTT	CASSLGPHQPQHF
TRBJ2-7	.	TRBD2	TRBV5-4	TGTGCCAGCAGCTCTAGCGGGAGCTCCTACGAGCAGTACTTC	CASSSSGSSYEQYF
TRBJ1-3	.	.	TRBV4-2	TGTGCCAGCAGCCCCCTTGGCTCCTCTGGAAACACCATATATTTT	CASSPLGSSGNTIYF
TRBJ2-2	.	TRBD1	TRBV4-2	TGTGCCAGCAGCCAGGACAGGGTGGCCGGGGAGCTGTTTTTT	CASSQDRVAGELFF
TRBJ2-5	.	.	TRBV19	TGTGCCAGTAGTATGAGACTAGAACAAGAGACCCAGTACTTC	CASSMRLEQETQYF
TRBJ1-1	.	.	TRBV7-9	TGTGCCAGCAGCTTTGGGGAGGGGGGAAGGGGCACTGAAGCTTTCTTT	CASSFGEGGRGTEAFF
TRBJ2-7	once	TRBD1	TRBV7-2	TGTGCCAGCAGTACGACAGGGTTTGGCTACGAGCAGTACTTC	CASSTTGFGYEQYF
TRBJ1-2	.	.	TRBV6-5	TGTGCCAGCAGTTACGGACAGCTGAACTATGGCTACACCTTC	CASSYGQLNYGYTF
TRBJ2-1	.	TRBD2	TRBV7-2	TGTGCCAGCAGCCCACGAGGACTAGCGTCCAATGAGCAGTTCTTC	CASSPRGLASNEQFF
TRBJ2-2	.	.	TRBV11-3	TGTGCCAGCAGCTTATTTAGCGCGACCGGGGAGCTGTTTTTT	CASSLFSATGELFF
TRBJ2-5	.	TRBD2	TRBV6-6	TGTGCCAGCAGTCGACTAGCGGGGGGCCGGGGGGAGACCCAGTACTTC	CASSRLAGGRGETQYF
TRBJ2-1	.	TRBD2	TRBV5-1	TGCGCCAGCAGCTTGTATCGAGCGGGAGGGACCTCCTACAATGAGCAGTTCTTC	CASSLYRAGGTSYNEQFF
TRBJ1-4	.	.	TRBV4-3	TGCGCCAGCAGCCAAGATCGCGGGGGAGACGGTGAAAAACTGTTTTTT	CASSQDRGGDGEKLFF
TRBJ2-1	.	TRBD2	TRBV5-1	TGCGCCAGCAGCTTAGGACTAGCGGGAGGAGACAATGAGCAGTTCTTC	CASSLGLAGGDNEQFF
TRBJ2-7	once	TRBD1	TRBV7-2	TGTGCCAGCAGCACGACAGGGGGGACCTACGAGCAGTACTTC	CASSTTGGTYEQYF
TRBJ2-1	.	TRBD2	TRBV5-1	TGCGCCAGCAGCTTGGTAGCGGGAGGGCCAACATGGAATGAGCAGTTCTTC	CASSLVAGGPTWNEQFF
TRBJ2-6	.	.	TRBV4-1	TGCGCCAGCAGCCAACTGAGACTCCTCTCTGGGGCCAACGTCCTGACTTTC	CASSQLRLLSGANVLTF
TRBJ1-2	.	TRBD1	TRBV4-3	TGCGCCAGCAGCCAAGTTGGGGACAGCCGAGGTCTCTACACCTTC	CASSQVGDSRGLYTF
TRBJ2-7	once	.	TRBV7-2	TGTGCCAGCAGCTCCGGTCCCGCTAGCTCCGAGCAGTACTTC	CASSSGPASSEQYF
TRBJ1-2	.	TRBD1	TRBV5-1	TGCGCCAGCAGACTGAAAGGGGGCGACCAGGTGGGGGGCTACACCTTC	CASRLKGGDQVGGYTF
TRBJ2-1	.	.	TRBV20-1	TGCAGTGCTTCTGAGTACAATGAGCAGTTCTTC	CSASEYNEQFF
TRBJ2-5	.	.	TRBV30	TGTGCCTGGAGTGTGGGCGCGGGGGAGACCCAGTACTTC	CAWSVGAGETQYF
TRBJ2-7	once	.	TRBV6-1	TGTGCCAGCAAGAGTTACGAGCAGTACTTC	CASKSYEQYF
TRBJ1-5	.	TRBD1	TRBV27	TGTGCCAGCAGCCAGGACAGGGGCCGAGATTATAGCAATCAGCCCCAGCATTTT	CASSQDRGRDYSNQPQHF
TRBJ1-4	.	TRBD1	TRBV9	TGTGCCAGCAGCGCCCGGCCCGGGACAGGGAGTGAAAAACTGTTTTTT	CASSARPGTGSEKLFF
TRBJ1-5	.	.	TRBV15	TGTGCCACCAGCAGAGTAGCCGGTTTCGTTAGCAATCAGCCCCAGCATTTT	CATSRVAGFVSNQPQHF
TRBJ2-2	.	.	TRBV5-1	TGCGCCAGCAGCCCCACAGGACAGTACACCGGGGAGCTGTTTTTT	CASSPTGQYTGELFF
TRBJ2-5	.	TRBD2	TRBV5-1	TGCGCCAGCAGCTTGTGGCTAGCGGAAGAGACCCAGTACTTC	CASSLWLAEETQYF